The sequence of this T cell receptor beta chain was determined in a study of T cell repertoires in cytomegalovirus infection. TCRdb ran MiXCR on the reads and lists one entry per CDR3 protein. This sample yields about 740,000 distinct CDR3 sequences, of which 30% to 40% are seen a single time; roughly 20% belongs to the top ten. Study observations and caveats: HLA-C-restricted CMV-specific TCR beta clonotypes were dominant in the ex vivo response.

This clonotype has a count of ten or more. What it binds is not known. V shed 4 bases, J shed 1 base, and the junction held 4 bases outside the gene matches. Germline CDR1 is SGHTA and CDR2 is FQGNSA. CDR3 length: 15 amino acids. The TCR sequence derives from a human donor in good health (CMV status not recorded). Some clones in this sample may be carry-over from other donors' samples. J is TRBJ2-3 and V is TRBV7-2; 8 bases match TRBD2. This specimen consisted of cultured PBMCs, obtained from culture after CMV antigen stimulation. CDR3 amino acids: CASSSLLAGTDTQYF. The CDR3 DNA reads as TGTGCCAGCAGCTCCCTACTAGCGGGCACAGATACGCAGTATTTT.